Listed below are T cell receptor beta chains from one sample, sequenced in a study of blood T cells in healthy people across ages. TCRdb itself ran the 5' RACE reads through MiXCR, one entry per CDR3 protein. This sample has more than 550,000 distinct CDR3 sequences; about 20% occur once, and the top ten carry about 22%. The sample comprised blood. The receptors derive from a man between 70 and 80 years old in good health. The CDR3 runs from the conserved cysteine through the conserved F or W. The D gene is left open where the match is weak. Clone size appears in some rows only: once, few, many, or a class for an expanded clone.

clone size: .; V gene: TRBV19; D gene: .; J gene: TRBJ1-2; CDR3 DNA: TGTGCCAGTAGTATAGCTGGATCCTATGGCTACACCTTC; CDR3 protein: CASSIAGSYGYTF
clone size: .; V gene: TRBV20-1; D gene: .; J gene: TRBJ2-1; CDR3 DNA: TGCAGTGCCCTTCCCAACAGGGTTTACAATGAGCAGTTCTTC; CDR3 protein: CSALPNRVYNEQFF
clone size: few; V gene: TRBV28; D gene: .; J gene: TRBJ1-2; CDR3 DNA: TGTGCCAGCAGTTCCGGACCGGATAACTATGGCTACACCTTC; CDR3 protein: CASSSGPDNYGYTF
clone size: few; V gene: TRBV20-1; D gene: .; J gene: TRBJ1-1; CDR3 DNA: TGCAGTGCTAGAGACAGGATTTCTTTCACCGAAGCTTTCTTT; CDR3 protein: CSARDRISFTEAFF
clone size: few; V gene: TRBV12-3/TRBV12-4; D gene: .; J gene: TRBJ1-2; CDR3 DNA: TGTGCCAGCAGTTCGAACAGTGCTAACTATGGCTACACCTTC; CDR3 protein: CASSSNSANYGYTF
clone size: .; V gene: TRBV20-1; D gene: TRBD1; J gene: TRBJ1-2; CDR3 DNA: TGCAGTGCGAGCCCCGGACAGGGTGGGAGCTATGGCTACACCTTC; CDR3 protein: CSASPGQGGSYGYTF
clone size: many; V gene: TRBV7-6; D gene: .; J gene: TRBJ1-1; CDR3 DNA: TGTGCCAGCAGCCGAGGGGACCTGAACACTGAAGCTTTCTTT; CDR3 protein: CASSRGDLNTEAFF
clone size: .; V gene: TRBV12-3/TRBV12-4; D gene: TRBD1; J gene: TRBJ2-2; CDR3 DNA: TGTGCCAGCCGGACAGGAACGAACACCGGGGAGCTGTTTTTT; CDR3 protein: CASRTGTNTGELFF
clone size: few; V gene: TRBV20-1; D gene: .; J gene: TRBJ1-4; CDR3 DNA: TGCAGTGCATCGCGGGGAGGGACTAATGAAAAACTGTTTTTT; CDR3 protein: CSASRGGTNEKLFF
clone size: .; V gene: TRBV12-5; D gene: .; J gene: TRBJ2-3; CDR3 DNA: TGTGCTAGTGGTTCGCGGGAGACAGGGACCACAGATACGCAGTATTTT; CDR3 protein: CASGSRETGTTDTQYF
clone size: .; V gene: TRBV9; D gene: TRBD1; J gene: TRBJ1-2; CDR3 DNA: TGTGCCAGCAGCGTAGACACAGGGACAGCTAACTATGGCTACACCTTC; CDR3 protein: CASSVDTGTANYGYTF
clone size: few; V gene: TRBV4-3; D gene: .; J gene: TRBJ1-4; CDR3 DNA: TGCGCCAGCAGCCTCTTTGGACGGGATGAAAAACTGTTTTTT; CDR3 protein: CASSLFGRDEKLFF
clone size: .; V gene: TRBV19; D gene: .; J gene: TRBJ1-1; CDR3 DNA: TGTGCCAGTAGTATAATCTGGGGGAAGTACACTGAAGCTTTCTTT; CDR3 protein: CASSIIWGKYTEAFF
clone size: few; V gene: TRBV27; D gene: TRBD1; J gene: TRBJ1-3; CDR3 DNA: TGTGCCAGCAGTTTTAGGGGGCCCGGAAACACCATATATTTT; CDR3 protein: CASSFRGPGNTIYF
clone size: .; V gene: TRBV28; D gene: .; J gene: TRBJ2-4; CDR3 DNA: TGTGCCAGCAGGAAACAGGGTGGAAACACTCAGTACTTC; CDR3 protein: CASRKQGGNTQYF
clone size: few; V gene: TRBV24-1; D gene: .; J gene: TRBJ1-2; CDR3 DNA: TGTGCCACCAGTGGATTACAGGGTGGCTACACCTTC; CDR3 protein: CATSGLQGGYTF
clone size: few; V gene: TRBV4-3; D gene: .; J gene: TRBJ1-1; CDR3 DNA: TGCGCCAGCAGCCAATGGGGGACCGTAGAAGCTTTCTTT; CDR3 protein: CASSQWGTVEAFF
clone size: .; V gene: TRBV2; D gene: TRBD1; J gene: TRBJ1-4; CDR3 DNA: TGTGCCAGCAGCAAAGACAGGGGGAATGAAAAACTGTTTTTT; CDR3 protein: CASSKDRGNEKLFF
clone size: many; V gene: TRBV7-2; D gene: .; J gene: TRBJ2-1; CDR3 DNA: TGTGCCAGCAGCCCCCGTAGAGCGGGCCTATACAATGAGCAGTTCTTC; CDR3 protein: CASSPRRAGLYNEQFF
clone size: .; V gene: TRBV12-3/TRBV12-4; D gene: .; J gene: TRBJ2-4; CDR3 DNA: TGTGCCAGCAGTCCTTCGAGGGGCTTAGCCAAAAACATTCAGTACTTC; CDR3 protein: CASSPSRGLAKNIQYF
clone size: few; V gene: TRBV20-1; D gene: .; J gene: TRBJ2-5; CDR3 DNA: TGCAGTGCTACCGGTCGGCAAAACCAAGAGACCCAGTACTTC; CDR3 protein: CSATGRQNQETQYF
clone size: .; V gene: TRBV10-3; D gene: .; J gene: TRBJ2-7; CDR3 DNA: TGTGCCACCAGGGATATCTACGAGCAGTACTTC; CDR3 protein: CATRDIYEQYF
clone size: .; V gene: TRBV5-1; D gene: .; J gene: TRBJ2-5; CDR3 DNA: TGCGCCAGCAGCGGAGCCGGGACTGAGACCCAGTACTTC; CDR3 protein: CASSGAGTETQYF
clone size: few; V gene: TRBV4-2; D gene: .; J gene: TRBJ2-1; CDR3 DNA: TGTGCCAGCAGCCAAGGGGTTGGTGATCTGGGGAATGAGCAGTTCTTC; CDR3 protein: CASSQGVGDLGNEQFF
clone size: few; V gene: TRBV5-1; D gene: TRBD2; J gene: TRBJ2-1; CDR3 DNA: TGCGCCAGCAGCTTTTACGGGTCGGGACTAGCCTTCGTGGAGCAGTTCTTC; CDR3 protein: CASSFYGSGLAFVEQFF
clone size: few; V gene: TRBV20-1; D gene: .; J gene: TRBJ2-1; CDR3 DNA: TGCAGTGCTAGAGATCCGGGGGCCCCGAGTAGTGAGCAGTTCTTC; CDR3 protein: CSARDPGAPSSEQFF
clone size: many; V gene: TRBV7-6; D gene: TRBD1; J gene: TRBJ1-2; CDR3 DNA: TGTGCCAGCAGCCCGGGACAGAGCTATGGCTACACCTTC; CDR3 protein: CASSPGQSYGYTF
clone size: .; V gene: TRBV12-3/TRBV12-4; D gene: .; J gene: TRBJ2-1; CDR3 DNA: TGTGCCAGCAACGGGAGAAGTGAGCAGTTCTTC; CDR3 protein: CASNGRSEQFF
clone size: .; V gene: TRBV9; D gene: .; J gene: TRBJ1-2; CDR3 DNA: TGTGCCAGCAAAACGGACAGTTACCCCTATGGCTACACCTTC; CDR3 protein: CASKTDSYPYGYTF
clone size: few; V gene: TRBV9; D gene: .; J gene: TRBJ1-1; CDR3 DNA: TGTGCCAGCAGCGCGACACCTATGAACACTGAAGCTTTCTTT; CDR3 protein: CASSATPMNTEAFF
clone size: .; V gene: TRBV2; D gene: TRBD2; J gene: TRBJ2-1; CDR3 DNA: TGTGCCAGCAGTTATAGCGGGAGTGTTTTTGAGCAGTTCTTC; CDR3 protein: CASSYSGSVFEQFF
clone size: .; V gene: TRBV30; D gene: TRBD2; J gene: TRBJ2-3; CDR3 DNA: TGTGCCTGGAGTCCAGGACTAGCGGGGGTTACAGATACGCAGTATTTT; CDR3 protein: CAWSPGLAGVTDTQYF
clone size: once; V gene: TRBV7-9; D gene: TRBD2; J gene: TRBJ2-2; CDR3 DNA: TGTGCCAGCAGCGCCATGTTAGCGGGGAGGAACACCGGGGAGCTGTTTTTT; CDR3 protein: CASSAMLAGRNTGELFF
clone size: few; V gene: TRBV2; D gene: .; J gene: TRBJ1-2; CDR3 DNA: TGTGCCGGCAGTGGTTTTCAGGGGCGGGATGGCTACACCTTC; CDR3 protein: CAGSGFQGRDGYTF
clone size: many; V gene: TRBV7-2; D gene: .; J gene: TRBJ2-5; CDR3 DNA: TGTGCCAGCAGCTTACAGGGGCGGGAGACCCAGTACTTC; CDR3 protein: CASSLQGRETQYF
clone size: .; V gene: TRBV14; D gene: .; J gene: TRBJ2-1; CDR3 DNA: TGTGCCAGCAGCCAGATAGCTTTTAGCTCCTACAATGAGCAGTTCTTC; CDR3 protein: CASSQIAFSSYNEQFF
clone size: .; V gene: TRBV15; D gene: .; J gene: TRBJ1-4; CDR3 DNA: TGTGCCACCAGCGCAACTAATGCAAAACTGTTTTTT; CDR3 protein: CATSATNAKLFF
clone size: .; V gene: TRBV20-1; D gene: .; J gene: TRBJ1-6; CDR3 DNA: TGCAGTGCTAGGAACAACCAGGAGGGCGGGGGTTCACCCCTCCACTTT; CDR3 protein: CSARNNQEGGGSPLHF
clone size: .; V gene: TRBV7-9; D gene: TRBD1; J gene: TRBJ1-2; CDR3 DNA: TGTGCCAGCAGCTCCAAGGCACAGGGGTACTATGGCCACACCTTC; CDR3 protein: CASSSKAQGYYGHTF
clone size: few; V gene: TRBV7-2; D gene: TRBD1; J gene: TRBJ1-4; CDR3 DNA: TGTGCCAGCAGCGGGACAGGGGGGCCTAATGAAAAACTGTTTTTT; CDR3 protein: CASSGTGGPNEKLFF
clone size: .; V gene: TRBV6-6; D gene: TRBD1; J gene: TRBJ2-2; CDR3 DNA: TGTGCCAGCAGACCCGCCGGACAGGGTGTGGAGCTGTTTTTT; CDR3 protein: CASRPAGQGVELFF
clone size: .; V gene: TRBV3-1; D gene: TRBD2; J gene: TRBJ2-1; CDR3 DNA: TGTGCCAGCAGTCACGAGCGGGACCTATACAATGAGCAGTTCTTC; CDR3 protein: CASSHERDLYNEQFF
clone size: few; V gene: TRBV27; D gene: .; J gene: TRBJ1-1; CDR3 DNA: TGTGCCAGCAGTATGGGACGGCTGAACACTGAAGCTTTCTTT; CDR3 protein: CASSMGRLNTEAFF
clone size: .; V gene: TRBV2; D gene: .; J gene: TRBJ2-3; CDR3 DNA: TGTGCCAGCAGCCAGAAGGTAGCAGAGTATTTT; CDR3 protein: CASSQKVAEYF
clone size: few; V gene: TRBV7-9; D gene: .; J gene: TRBJ2-7; CDR3 DNA: TGTGCCAGCAGCTTAGCGCAGTTCACAGGGCTCCTCTACGAGCAGTACTTC; CDR3 protein: CASSLAQFTGLLYEQYF